This T cell receptor beta chain was found in a study of cytomegalovirus exposure and HLA in healthy donors. In the PCR, 60 Vbeta and 13 Jbeta primers were used. The table came from immunoSEQ multiplex PCR; TCRdb's copy has only in-frame clones and leaves some out. The sample includes 85,000 to 130,000 clones, 10% of them seen just once. The CDR3 spans 14 residues. Trimming shortened V by 3 bases and J by 1 base, and 7 bases separated the two germline ends. The germline CDR1 and CDR2 sequences are SGDLS and YYNGEE. The sample taken for sequencing was PBMCs. The chain joins TRBV9 to TRBJ2-2, with D maybe TRBD2 (5 bases). The sequence was obtained from a man in his forties in good health and CMV-seropositive. Here the CDR3 DNA reads TGTGCCAGCAGCGCCCGGGAGAACACCGGGGAGCTGTTTTTT. Translating it yields CASSARENTGELFF.